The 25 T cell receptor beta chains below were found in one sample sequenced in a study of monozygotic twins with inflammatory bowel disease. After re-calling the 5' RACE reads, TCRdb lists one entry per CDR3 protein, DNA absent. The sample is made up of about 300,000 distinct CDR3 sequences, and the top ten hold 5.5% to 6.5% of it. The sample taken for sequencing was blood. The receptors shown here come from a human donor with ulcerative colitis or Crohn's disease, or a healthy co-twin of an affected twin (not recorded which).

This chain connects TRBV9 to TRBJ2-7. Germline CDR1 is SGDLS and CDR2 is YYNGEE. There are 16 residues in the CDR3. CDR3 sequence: CASSAFESSASYEQYF.

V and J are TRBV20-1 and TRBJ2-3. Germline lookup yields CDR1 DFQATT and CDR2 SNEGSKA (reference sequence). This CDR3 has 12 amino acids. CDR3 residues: CSASFGSDTQYF.

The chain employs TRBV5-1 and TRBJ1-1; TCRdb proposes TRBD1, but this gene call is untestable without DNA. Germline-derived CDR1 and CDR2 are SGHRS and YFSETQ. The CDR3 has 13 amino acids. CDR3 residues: CASSFTGVTEAFF.

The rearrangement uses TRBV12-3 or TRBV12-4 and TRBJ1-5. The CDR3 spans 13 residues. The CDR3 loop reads CASSLLENQPQHF.

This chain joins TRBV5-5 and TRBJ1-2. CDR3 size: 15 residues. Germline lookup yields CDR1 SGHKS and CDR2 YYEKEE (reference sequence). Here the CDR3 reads CASSLRLWADYGYTF.

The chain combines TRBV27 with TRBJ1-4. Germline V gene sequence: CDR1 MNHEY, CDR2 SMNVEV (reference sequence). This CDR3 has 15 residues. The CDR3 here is CASRKDYATNEKLFF.

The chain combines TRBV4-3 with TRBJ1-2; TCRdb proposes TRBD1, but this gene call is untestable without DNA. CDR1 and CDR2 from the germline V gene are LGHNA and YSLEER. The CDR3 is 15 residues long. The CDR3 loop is CASSRRQGSLDGYTF.

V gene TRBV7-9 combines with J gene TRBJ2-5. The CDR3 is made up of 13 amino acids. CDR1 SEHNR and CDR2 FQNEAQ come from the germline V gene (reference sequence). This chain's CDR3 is CASSPEVRETQYF.

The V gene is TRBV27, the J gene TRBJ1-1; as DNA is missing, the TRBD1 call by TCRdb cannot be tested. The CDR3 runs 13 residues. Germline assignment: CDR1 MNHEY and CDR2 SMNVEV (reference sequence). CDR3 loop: CASSTRGNTEAFF.

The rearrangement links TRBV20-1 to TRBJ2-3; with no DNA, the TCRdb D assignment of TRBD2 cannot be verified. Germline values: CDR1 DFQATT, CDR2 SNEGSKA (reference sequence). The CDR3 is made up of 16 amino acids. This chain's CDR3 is CSARAEGPSVTDTQYF.

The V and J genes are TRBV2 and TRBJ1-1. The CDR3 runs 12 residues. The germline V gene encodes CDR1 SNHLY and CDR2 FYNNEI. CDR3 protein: CASREDRRGAFF.

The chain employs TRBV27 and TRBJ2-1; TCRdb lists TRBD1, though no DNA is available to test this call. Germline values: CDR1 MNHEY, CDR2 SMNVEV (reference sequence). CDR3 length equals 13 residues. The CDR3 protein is CASSLYRENEQFF.

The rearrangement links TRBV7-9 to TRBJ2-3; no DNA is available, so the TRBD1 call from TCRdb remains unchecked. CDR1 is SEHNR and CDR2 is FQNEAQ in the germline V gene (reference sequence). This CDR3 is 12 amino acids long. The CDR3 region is CASTLGADTQYF. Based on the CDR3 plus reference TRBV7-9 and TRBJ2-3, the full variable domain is DTGVSQNPRHKITKRGQNVTFRCDPISEHNRLYWYRQTLGQGPEFLTYFQNEAQLEKSRLLSDRFSAERPKGSFSTLEIQRTEQGDSAMYLCASTLGADTQYFGPGTRLTVL.

This chain's CDR3 is CATSDLGGLGSYNEQFF. J is TRBJ2-1 and V is TRBV24-1; TCRdb outputs TRBD1, but without DNA this stays unchecked. The CDR3 runs to 17 residues. Germline CDR1 is KGHDR and CDR2 is SFDVKD.

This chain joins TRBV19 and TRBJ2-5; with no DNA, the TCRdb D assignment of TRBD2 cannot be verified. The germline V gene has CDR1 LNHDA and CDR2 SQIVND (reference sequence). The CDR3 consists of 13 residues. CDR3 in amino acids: CASKVKAEETQYF.

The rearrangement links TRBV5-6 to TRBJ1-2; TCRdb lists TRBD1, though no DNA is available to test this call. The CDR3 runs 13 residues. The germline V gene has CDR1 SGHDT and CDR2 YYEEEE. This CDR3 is CASNLGQDYGYTF.

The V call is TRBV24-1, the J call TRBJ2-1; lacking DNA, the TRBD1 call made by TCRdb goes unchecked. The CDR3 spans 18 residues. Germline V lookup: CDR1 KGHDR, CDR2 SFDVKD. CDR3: CATSDVRTPVSSYNEQFF.

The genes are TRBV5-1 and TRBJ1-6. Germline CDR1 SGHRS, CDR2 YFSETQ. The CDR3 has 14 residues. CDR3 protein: CASSPEVNNSPLHF.

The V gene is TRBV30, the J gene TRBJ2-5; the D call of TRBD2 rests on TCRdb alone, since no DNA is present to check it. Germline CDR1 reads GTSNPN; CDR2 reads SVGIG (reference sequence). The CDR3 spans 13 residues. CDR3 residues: CAYLEGLVETQYF.

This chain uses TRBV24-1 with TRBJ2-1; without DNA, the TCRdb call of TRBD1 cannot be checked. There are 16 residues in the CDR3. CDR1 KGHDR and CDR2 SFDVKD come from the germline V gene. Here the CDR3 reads CATSALGSGTYNEQFF.

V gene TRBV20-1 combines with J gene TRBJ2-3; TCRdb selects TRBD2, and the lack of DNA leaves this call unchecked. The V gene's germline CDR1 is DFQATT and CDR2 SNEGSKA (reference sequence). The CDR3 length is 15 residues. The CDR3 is CSATPSGRSPDTQYF.

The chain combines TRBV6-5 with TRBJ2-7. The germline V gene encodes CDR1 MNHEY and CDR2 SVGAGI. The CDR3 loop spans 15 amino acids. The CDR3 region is CASSYSTAFSYEQYF.

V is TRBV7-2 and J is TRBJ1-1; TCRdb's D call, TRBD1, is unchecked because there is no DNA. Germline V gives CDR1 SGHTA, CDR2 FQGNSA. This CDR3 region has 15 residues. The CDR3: CASSFQGAGNTEAFF.

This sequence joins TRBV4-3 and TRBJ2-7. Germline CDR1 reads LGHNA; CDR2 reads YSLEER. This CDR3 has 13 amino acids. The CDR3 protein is CASSQVLNYEQYF.

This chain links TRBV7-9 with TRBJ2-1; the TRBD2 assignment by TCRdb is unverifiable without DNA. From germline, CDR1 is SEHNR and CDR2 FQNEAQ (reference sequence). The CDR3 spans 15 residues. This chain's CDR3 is CASSQGVAGDNEQFF.